Following are 19 T cell receptor beta chains from one sample sequenced in a study of radiation and T cells in renal cell carcinoma. Data came from immunoSEQ multiplex PCR; TCRdb stores just in-frame clones and leaves some out. The repertoire holds around 140,000 clones, with around 78% as singletons. Time point denoted: baseline pretreatment blood. Sample treatment: 15 Gy SBRT to primary tumor, nephrectomy 4 weeks later. The sequenced sample was blood, obtained from a patient whose treatment included radiotherapy and nephrectomy. Receptors originate from a woman aged 45-65 years with renal cell carcinoma.

This rearrangement joins TRBV14 to TRBJ1-5; D is undetermined. Germline lookup yields CDR1 SGHDN and CDR2 FVKESK. The CDR3 has 13 amino acids. V lost 5 bases and J 0 bases, leaving 5 bases between the germline ends. The CDR3 sequence is CASSADSNQPQHF. As DNA, the CDR3 is TGTGCCAGCAGCGCGGATAGCAATCAGCCCCAGCATTTT.

CDR3 residues: CASSVAGGSTEAFF. CDR3 coding DNA: TGTGCCAGCAGCGTAGCTGGGGGCAGCACTGAAGCTTTCTTT. The V gene is TRBV9, the J gene TRBJ1-1; D is perhaps TRBD1 (6 bases). The CDR3 has 14 amino acids. V dropped 0 bases and J dropped 4 bases, with 10 bases sitting between them. Per germline, CDR1 SGDLS and CDR2 YYNGEE.

This clone was seen only once. The chain links TRBV2 to TRBJ2-5, with 9 nucleotides matching TRBD2. Germline lookup yields CDR1 SNHLY and CDR2 FYNNEI. This CDR3 spans 15 amino acids. J was trimmed by 5 bases and V by 7 bases; bases with no gene match: 11. CDR3 bases: TGTGCCAGCAAGCAAAATAGCGGGAGATACGAGACCCAGTACTTC. Translating gives CASKQNSGRYETQYF.

This clone was counted a few times. The chain employs TRBV10-3 and TRBJ2-5; D possibly corresponds to TRBD1 (5 bases). V gave up 2 bases and J gave up 1 base, with 8 bases separating them. Germline V gives CDR1 ENHRY, CDR2 SYGVKD. This CDR3 has 14 amino acids. CDR3: CAISEMTAQETQYF. The CDR3 bases are TGTGCCATCAGTGAGATGACAGCCCAAGAGACCCAGTACTTC.

This rearrangement joins TRBV7-2 to TRBJ1-2; maybe TRBD1 (6 bases). This CDR3 region has 13 residues. Germline V CDR1 and CDR2: SGHTA, FQGNSA. V lost 6 bases and J lost 4, with 12 bases in between. CDR3 bases: TGTGCCAGCAGTGTCCCAGGGGCCTATGGCTACACCTTC. It specifies CASSVPGAYGYTF.

The chain combines TRBV6-6 with TRBJ2-5; 8 bases are a match to TRBD2. Germline loops: CDR1 MNHNY, CDR2 SVGAGI (reference sequence). The CDR3 covers 13 residues. V trimming: 4 bases; J trimming: 4 bases; junction bases outside the gene matches: 2. The CDR3 is CASSSGGGETQYF. CDR3 nucleotides: TGTGCCAGCAGTTCGGGAGGGGGAGAGACCCAGTACTTC.

This clone appeared once. This rearrangement joins TRBV19 to TRBJ1-1, with unresolved D. This CDR3 contains 12 residues. The V and J ends lost 6 bases and 8 bases respectively, with 13 bases between them. The germline V gene has CDR1 LNHDA and CDR2 SQIVND (reference sequence). Here the CDR3 DNA reads TGTGCCAGTAGGATCCGAGGCAGCGAAGCTTTCTTT. Translated, it gives CASRIRGSEAFF.

The chain uses TRBV6-1 and TRBJ2-3, with a possible D match to TRBD1 (5 bases). The CDR3 is 14 residues long. The germline gives CDR1 MNHNS, CDR2 SASEGT. V lost 2 bases, J lost 2 bases, and 8 bases lay in between. CDR3 DNA: TGTGCCAGCAGTGAACAGGGCACCACAGATACGCAGTATTTT. Its protein is CASSEQGTTDTQYF.

The chain employs TRBV30 and TRBJ2-5; TRBD2 agrees at 7 bases. Trimming took 3 bases from V and 5 from J; bases not matched to a gene: 9. From germline, CDR1 is GTSNPN and CDR2 SVGIG (reference sequence). CDR3 length: 14 amino acids. Written as DNA, the CDR3 is TGTGCCTGGAGCGTAAGCGGGGTTAGTGAGACCCAGTACTTC. It specifies CAWSVSGVSETQYF.

The sample holds one count of this clone. The chain has TRBV4-3 and TRBJ1-2; D unresolved. Per germline, CDR1 LGHNA and CDR2 YSLEER. V lost 5 bases and J 2 bases, leaving 9 bases between the germline ends. This CDR3 contains 13 residues. The CDR3 nucleotides are TGCGCCAGCAGCTCCTCCGGCAACTATGGCTACACCTTC. Encoded protein: CASSSSGNYGYTF.

The chain recombines TRBV19 with TRBJ2-2, with 8 bases lining up with TRBD2. After removal of 3 bases from V and 4 bases from J, the junction contained 7 bases not matched to a gene. CDR1 is LNHDA, CDR2 SQIVND, per germline (reference sequence). The CDR3 is 16 residues long. CDR3 amino acids: CASSIFSGAGTGELFF. The CDR3 nucleotides are TGTGCCAGTAGTATTTTTAGCGGGGCGGGCACCGGGGAGCTGTTTTTT.

The chain links TRBV19 to TRBJ1-1; unclear D gene. Germline CDR1 and CDR2: LNHDA and SQIVND (reference sequence). Trimming pared 5 bases from V and 9 bases from J, leaving 10 bases between. The CDR3 length is 11 residues. The CDR3 sequence is CASSEINKAFF. The CDR3, as DNA: TGTGCCAGTAGTGAAATCAATAAAGCTTTCTTT.

V is TRBV5-5 and J is TRBJ1-5; D is undetermined. The CDR3 has 15 residues. The V gene's germline CDR1 is SGHKS and CDR2 YYEKEE (reference sequence). V gave up 4 bases and J gave up 4 bases, with 15 bases separating them. The CDR3 DNA reads as TGTGCCAGCAGCCGGGAAGTTGTGGGGAATCAGCCCCAGCATTTT. Translated, it gives CASSREVVGNQPQHF.

The chain links TRBV11-2 to TRBJ1-5; 7 bases align to TRBD1. The V segment lost 1 base and the J segment 5 bases; nucleotides outside the gene matches: 5. Germline CDR1 and CDR2: SGHAT and FQNNGV. The CDR3 covers 15 residues. The chain's CDR3 is CASSLGAGGYQPQHF. The CDR3 DNA follows: TGTGCCAGCAGCTTAGGGGCAGGGGGTTATCAGCCCCAGCATTTT.

The V call is TRBV6-5, the J call TRBJ2-1, with D possibly TRBD2 on 6 matching bases. The CDR3 covers 13 residues. Trimming left V 5 bases short and J 9 bases short, with 14 bases between. Germline values: CDR1 MNHEY, CDR2 SVGAGI. CDR3 nucleotides: TGTGCCAGCAGTCGACTAGTTCACGTTGAGCAGTTCTTC. Translated: CASSRLVHVEQFF.

The chain couples TRBV14 to TRBJ1-2; D unclear. The CDR3 is made up of 13 amino acids. The V gene's germline CDR1 is SGHDN and CDR2 FVKESK. Trimming pared 0 bases from V and 7 bases from J, leaving 9 bases between. The chain's CDR3 is CASSQDLGSGYTF. In DNA form, the CDR3 reads TGTGCCAGCAGCCAAGATTTGGGGAGTGGCTACACCTTC.

This clone was detected only once. The rearrangement links TRBV7-2 to TRBJ2-2, with D uncertain. Germline CDR1 and CDR2: SGHTA and FQGNSA. V was shortened by 5 bases and J by 5 bases, with 6 bases between the two germline ends. The CDR3 is made up of 12 amino acids. CDR3 coding DNA: TGTGCCAGCAGCCTAAAAACCGGGGAGCTGTTTTTT. It yields the protein CASSLKTGELFF.

This sequence joins TRBV25-1 and TRBJ2-7, with TRBD1 as a possible D gene (6 bases). CDR3 length equals 15 residues. V gave up 0 bases and J gave up 5 bases, with 14 bases separating them. In germline, CDR1 is MGHDK, CDR2 SYGVNS. The CDR3 here is CASSEYIRGSDEQYF. For the CDR3, the DNA is TGTGCCAGCAGTGAATATATCAGGGGCAGCGACGAGCAGTACTTC.

The genes are TRBV7-2 and TRBJ1-5; the D is unclear. Germline CDR1 and CDR2: SGHTA and FQGNSA. The ends were cut back, 5 bases at V and 7 bases at J, with 12 bases in the middle. This CDR3 contains 13 residues. CDR3 residues: CASSPEGRQPQHF. CDR3 in DNA: TGTGCCAGCAGCCCTGAAGGTCGGCAGCCCCAGCATTTT.